Detailed here is one TCR beta chain. These data are taken from a study of pediatric ulcerative colitis. Trimming stripped 7 bases from V and 2 bases from J, with 10 bases between. The CDR3 sequence is 13 residues long. The germline V gene has CDR1 MGHDK and CDR2 SYGVNS. Clones were read by immunoSEQ multiplex PCR, and TCRdb kept only the in-frame ones, dropping some. Of 60,000 or so clones listed, 70% to 85% were seen once; the top ten hold around 5.2%. The chain links TRBV25-1 to TRBJ2-3, with unresolved D. The sequenced sample consisted of blood. The sequence came from a boy between 10 and 17 years old with moderate ulcerative colitis. CDR3 protein: CASTTQLTDTQYF. The DNA of the CDR3 is TGTGCCAGCACCACCCAGCTCACAGATACGCAGTATTTT.